The next 15 T cell receptor beta chains were all read from a single sample in a study of molecular identifiers for immune sequencing clone quantification. TCRdb used MiXCR to reprocess the PCR reads, holding one entry per CDR3 protein. The data hold about 640,000 distinct CDR3 sequences, with just under 20% observed a single time. The sample consisted of naive CD8+ T cells from blood, with Jurkat cell RNA spiked in. The subset: FACS-sorted CD8+CD4-CCR7+CD45RA+ naive T cells. The receptors were gathered from a human donor in good health. Some libraries in this study had Jurkat cell RNA spiked in.

A remark on this clonotype: Mismatch with germline at one junction end may stem from a read error. J is TRBJ2-1 and V is TRBV6-2 or TRBV6-3; D gene uncertain. The CDR3 contains 14 residues. Germline V gene sequence: CDR1 MNHEY, CDR2 SVGEGT. CDR3 sequence reads: CASSYSGLYNERFF. The CDR3 DNA reads as TGTGCCAGCAGTTACTCGGGGTTATACAATGAGCGGTTCTTC.

On this clonotype: A much larger clone differs from this one at a single base, so this may be a read error. J is TRBJ1-1 and V is TRBV14; D is uncertain. The CDR3 is 13 amino acids. Germline V gene sequence: CDR1 SGHDN, CDR2 FVKESK. CDR3 in DNA: TGTGCCGGCAGCCAAGGCAGGAGTACTGAAGCTTTCTTT. As protein: CAGSQGRSTEAFF.

This clonotype has ten or more counts. The chain carries TRBV4-1 and TRBJ1-1, with D perhaps TRBD1 (5 bases). Germline lookup yields CDR1 MGHRA and CDR2 YSYEKL. Trimming took off 0 bases at V and 5 bases at J, with 7 bases between the two ends. This CDR3 is built from 13 residues. The CDR3 reads CASSQEQATEAFF. The CDR3 bases are TGCGCCAGCAGCCAAGAACAGGCGACTGAAGCTTTCTTT.

Many counts were recorded for this clonotype. The rearrangement links TRBV28 to TRBJ2-7; D ambiguous. The V and J ends lost 2 bases and 3 bases respectively, with 8 bases between them. Germline CDR1 is MDHEN and CDR2 is SYDVKM. The CDR3 consists of 13 residues. As DNA, the CDR3 is TGTGCCAGCAGTTTAGCCCGAAACTACGAGCAGTACTTC. Protein sequence: CASSLARNYEQYF. The whole variable domain, remainder taken from reference TRBV28 and TRBJ2-7, is DVKVTQSSRYLVKRTGEKVFLECVQDMDHENMFWYRQDPGLGLRLIYFSYDVKMKEKGDIPEGYSVSREKKERFSLILESASTNQTSMYLCASSLARNYEQYFGPGTRLTVT.

This clonotype has only a few counts. The chain employs TRBV4-1 and TRBJ2-1; D is unresolved. The V gene's germline CDR1 is MGHRA and CDR2 YSYEKL. The CDR3 totals 16 residues. The ends were cut back, 0 bases at V and 5 bases at J, with 14 bases in the middle. CDR3 coding DNA: TGCGCCAGCAGCCAAGATTCCGACGTCAGGAACAATGAGCAGTTCTTC. Translation: CASSQDSDVRNNEQFF.

This clonotype was observed at least ten times. The chain employs TRBV4-3 and TRBJ1-5, with 7 bases aligning to TRBD1. Germline V gives CDR1 LGHNA, CDR2 YSLEER. CDR3 length equals 18 residues. Unmatched junction bases numbered 8, after V lost 0 bases and J lost 0 bases. The CDR3 DNA is TGCGCCAGCAGCCAAGACCCTCCCGGACAGGTTAGCAATCAGCCCCAGCATTTT. This sequence encodes CASSQDPPGQVSNQPQHF.

This clonotype appeared a few times. V usage is TRBV12-5 and J usage is TRBJ2-2; 16 bases are shared with TRBD2. J was trimmed by 5 bases and V by 3 bases; bases with no gene match: 9. Germline V gene data show CDR1 as LGHNT and CDR2 as FRNRAP. This CDR3 is 19 amino acids long. CDR3 nucleotide sequence: TGTGCTAGTGGTTTAGAACTGGGACTAGCGGGAGGGAAGACCGGGGAGCTGTTTTTT. Encoded protein: CASGLELGLAGGKTGELFF.

This clonotype was seen ten or more times. The chain uses TRBV5-8 and TRBJ2-7; maybe TRBD1 (6 bases). The CDR3 extends over 10 amino acids. Between the trimmed V and J ends, which lost 7 bases and 6 bases, there was a span of 8 bases. The germline gives CDR1 SGHTS, CDR2 YDEGEE. In DNA form, the CDR3 reads TGTGCCAGCCCCAGGGGCGAGCAGTACTTC. This gives the protein CASPRGEQYF.

Comments on this clonotype: A read error may be the cause here, since a much bigger clone is one base away. The gene calls are TRBV7-6 and TRBJ1-5; possible D gene TRBD1, 6 bases. CDR3 length equals 17 residues. Looked up from germline, CDR1 is SGHVS and CDR2 is FNYEAQ. V was clipped by 0 bases and J by 0 bases, with 12 bases between them. In DNA form, the CDR3 reads TGTGCCAGCAGCTTAGCGCACAGGGTCTATAGCAATCAGCCCCAGCATTTT. As protein: CASSLAHRVYSNQPQHF.

This clonotype was found many times. This chain links TRBV4-1 with TRBJ2-2; TRBD1 is a possible D gene (6 bases). CDR1 is MGHRA, CDR2 YSYEKL, per germline. V shed 6 bases and J shed 8 bases, with 7 bases lying between them. The CDR3 covers 11 residues. The CDR3 loop reads CASRDSGELFF. CDR3 sequence (DNA): TGCGCCAGCAGGGACAGTGGGGAGCTGTTTTTT.

This clonotype was counted many times. The chain uses TRBV13 and TRBJ1-1; 7 nucleotides line up with TRBD1. The V gene end was trimmed by 5 bases and the J gene end by 5 bases; junction bases not matched to a gene: 11. The CDR3 consists of 15 residues. From germline, CDR1 is PRHDT and CDR2 FYEKMQ (reference sequence). CDR3 region: CASSPRARGPTEAFF. The CDR3 coding sequence is TGTGCCAGCAGCCCTCGTGCTAGGGGGCCTACTGAAGCTTTCTTT.

This clonotype was observed a handful of times. The chain uses TRBV6-5 and TRBJ2-7; the D gene is possibly TRBD2 (7 bases). V was shortened by 2 bases and J by 0 bases, with 14 bases between the two germline ends. CDR1 is MNHEY, CDR2 SVGAGI, per germline. The CDR3 totals 16 residues. The DNA for the CDR3 is TGTGCCAGCAGTTACGGGGGGGGGGGCAGCTCCTACGAGCAGTACTTC. Its translation is CASSYGGGGSSYEQYF.

This clonotype was seen ten or more times. The chain employs TRBV4-3 and TRBJ1-6; D gene uncertain. V shed 0 bases and J shed 15 bases, with 15 bases lying between them. The CDR3 sequence is 14 residues long. Germline lookup yields CDR1 LGHNA and CDR2 YSLEER. The CDR3 DNA reads TGCGCCAGCAGCCAAGATTTCTCTTTCAGGCTCCTCCACTTT. Its translation is CASSQDFSFRLLHF.

Comments on this clonotype: This could be a read error, since a much larger clone is one nucleotide away. This chain links TRBV6-1 with TRBJ1-1; 7 nucleotides agree with TRBD1. The CDR3 is 17 amino acids. Germline CDR1 and CDR2: MNHNS and SASEGT. CDR3 loop: CASSPLKGGAWNTEALF. The CDR3 DNA follows: TGTGCCAGCAGCCCTTTGAAAGGGGGCGCGTGGAACACTGAAGCTCTCTTT.

The chain uses TRBV5-1 and TRBJ2-7, with a possible D match to TRBD1 (6 bases). Trimming removed 7 bases from V and 4 bases from J, with 18 bases in between. This CDR3 has 14 amino acids. CDR1 and CDR2 (germline): SGHRS, YFSETQ. For the CDR3, the DNA is TGCGCCAGCTATAACGGGACAAGCCTTTACGAGCAGTACTTC. Encoded protein: CASYNGTSLYEQYF.